The next 10 T cell receptor beta chains were all read from a single sample in a study of cytomegalovirus exposure and HLA in healthy donors. The PCR was carried out with 60 Vbeta primers and 13 Jbeta primers. Measured with immunoSEQ multiplex PCR; TCRdb has only the in-frame clones, and not every one. The sample includes some 110,000 clones, roughly 80% of them seen just once. Sample: PBMCs. Source of these receptors: a man under 40 in good health and CMV-seronegative.

This clone has a single count. This sequence joins TRBV5-1 and TRBJ2-5, with TRBD2 matching over 11 bases. This CDR3 contains 19 residues. CDR1 and CDR2 from the germline V gene are SGHRS and YFSETQ. V trimming: 0 bases; J trimming: 5 bases; junction bases outside the gene matches: 15. The CDR3 here is CASSLGSSGGAAAYETQYF. The DNA of the CDR3 is TGCGCCAGCAGCTTGGGGAGTAGCGGGGGGGCCGCCGCGTATGAGACCCAGTACTTC. The full variable domain, with the rest looked up from reference TRBV5-1 and TRBJ2-5, is KAGVTQTPRYLIKTRGQQVTLSCSPISGHRSVSWYQQTPGQGLQFLFEYFSETQRNKGNFPGRFSGRQFSNSRSEMNVSTLELGDSALYLCASSLGSSGGAAAYETQYFGPGTRLLVL.

The chain has TRBV6-5 and TRBJ1-2; perhaps TRBD1 as D (5 bases). The germline gives CDR1 MNHEY, CDR2 SVGAGI. With 6 bases removed from V and 8 bases from J, the gap between germline ends came to 22 bases. The CDR3 loop spans 15 amino acids. CDR3 region: CASSPPGGVLRGYTF. The DNA for the CDR3 is TGTGCCAGCAGCCCTCCGGGGGGAGTTTTAAGGGGCTACACCTTC.

To note about this clone: Sequence at one end of the junction differs from germline and may be a read error. The chain is built from TRBV11-2 and TRBJ2-5, with 10 bases that match TRBD2. Germline V gene sequence: CDR1 SGHAT, CDR2 FQNNGV. The length of the CDR3 is 15 residues. CDR3 nucleotides: TGTGCCAGCAGCCTAGAGCGGGGGGGCTTCGAGACCCAGTACTTC. This encodes CASSLERGGFETQYF.

A remark on this clone: At one boundary the junction diverges from the germline segment, which might be a read error. V is TRBV19 and J is TRBJ1-1, with a tentative D call TRBD1 (6 bases). Germline V CDR1 and CDR2: LNHDA, SQIVND (reference sequence). The CDR3 covers 14 residues. In DNA, the CDR3 is TGTGCAAGTAGGGACAAGGGGCAGATAACTGAAGCTTTCTTT. Translating gives CASRDKGQITEAFF.

This clone was counted between two and nine times. V and J are TRBV2 and TRBJ1-5; TRBD1 matches at 8 bases. The CDR3 spans 14 residues. Germline assignment: CDR1 SNHLY and CDR2 FYNNEI. Losses at the gene ends were 7 bases for V and 6 bases for J; bases not matched to a gene: 8. The CDR3 bases are TGTGCCAGCATTCCTGGACAGGGTGGTCAGCCCCAGCATTTT. Amino acids: CASIPGQGGQPQHF.

This rearrangement joins TRBV4-1 to TRBJ1-3; D call uncertain. Between the trimmed V and J ends, which lost 0 bases and 2 bases, there was a span of 8 bases. Germline V lookup: CDR1 MGHRA, CDR2 YSYEKL. CDR3 length: 15 amino acids. This chain's CDR3 is CASSQDSGTGNTIYF. Written as DNA, the CDR3 is TGCGCCAGCAGCCAAGACAGCGGAACTGGAAACACCATATATTTT.

In DNA form, the CDR3 reads TGTGCCAGCAGTGAAAGGTTCGGGACTAGCGGCACAGATACGCAGTATTTT. This sequence encodes CASSERFGTSGTDTQYF. V usage is TRBV6-1 and J usage is TRBJ2-3, with 10 bases lining up with TRBD2. Germline CDR1 MNHNS, CDR2 SASEGT. The CDR3 extends over 17 amino acids. V gave up 2 bases and J gave up 1 base; unmatched junction bases: 6.

This chain uses TRBV5-6 with TRBJ2-5, with a tentative D call TRBD1 (6 bases). Trimming shortened V by 4 bases and J by 5 bases, and 21 bases separated the two germline ends. The CDR3 spans 16 residues. Germline loops: CDR1 SGHDT, CDR2 YYEEEE. The CDR3 DNA is TGTGCCAGCAGCCGGGTCGGGCTGGGGGCGAGGGAGACCCAGTACTTC. It yields the protein CASSRVGLGARETQYF.

The CDR3 DNA follows: TGCGCCAGCAGGCAACTAGCGGGGGGGAGCTCCTACGAGCAGTACTTC. This translates into CASRQLAGGSSYEQYF. V gene TRBV10-2 combines with J gene TRBJ2-7, with 13 bases that match TRBD2. The ends lost 6 bases at V and 0 bases at J; junction bases unmatched: 5. Germline V gene lookup returns CDR1 WSHSY and CDR2 SAAADI. CDR3 length: 16 amino acids.

This clone has only one observation. The chain joins TRBV5-1 to TRBJ2-5; 10 bases map to TRBD2. The CDR3 contains 16 residues. Germline V gene sequence: CDR1 SGHRS, CDR2 YFSETQ. Trimming at V came to 0 bases and at J to 1 base, leaving 3 bases not matched to a gene. The CDR3 here is CASSLALAGAQETQYF. The CDR3 coding sequence is TGCGCCAGCAGCTTGGCCCTAGCGGGGGCCCAAGAGACCCAGTACTTC.